The rows below give T cell receptor beta chains drawn from one sample of a study of blood T cell repertoires in COVID-19. Clones were read by immunoSEQ multiplex PCR, and TCRdb kept only the in-frame ones, dropping some. The table includes around 200,000 clones, 80% to 90% detected once. Sample: peripheral blood. All receptors come from a woman of 80 years or more with acute or convalescent COVID-19. Both conserved end residues are part of each CDR3. Each record gives: V gene, clone size, J gene, D gene, CDR3 DNA, CDR3 protein. D genes are given only for firm matches. For some rows the clone size is stated as once, few or many, or as a class when expanded; others skip it.

>TRBV15|-|TRBJ1-4|-
TGTGCCACCAGCAGAGACCAGGACCTCACTAGTGAAAAACTGTTTTTT
CATSRDQDLTSEKLFF
>TRBV29-1|-|TRBJ1-1|TRBD1
TGCAGCGCGGACCGGGACAGGGATAACACTGAAGCTTTCTTT
CSADRDRDNTEAFF
>TRBV27|-|TRBJ1-6|TRBD1
TGTGCCAGCAGTCAGGACAGGGGGTATAATTCACCCCTCCACTTT
CASSQDRGYNSPLHF
>TRBV10-1|-|TRBJ2-5|-
TGCGCCAGCAGTGATCCTAGCCAGGAGACCCAGTACTTC
CASSDPSQETQYF
>TRBV7-2|-|TRBJ2-7|-
TGTGCCAGCAGTCAGGCAGGTGAATACTACGAGCAGTACTTC
CASSQAGEYYEQYF
>TRBV7-9|-|TRBJ1-1|TRBD1
TGTGCCAGCAGCTGGGACAGGCGAGGTACTGAAGCTTTCTTT
CASSWDRRGTEAFF
>TRBV15|-|TRBJ2-2|-
TGTGCCACCAGCAGAGGTCGCCAGGCGAGCGGGGAGCTGTTTTTT
CATSRGRQASGELFF
>TRBV5-4|-|TRBJ1-3|-
TGTGCCAGCAGCTTGGACGGGGTCTCTGGAAACACCATATATTTT
CASSLDGVSGNTIYF
>TRBV18|-|TRBJ1-2|-
TGTGCCAGCTCACCAGACAGAAACTATGGCTACACCTTC
CASSPDRNYGYTF
>TRBV7-2|-|TRBJ2-5|-
TGTGCCAGCAGTCGCGAACTCCTAGCCCCACAAAAAGAGACCCAGTACTTC
CASSRELLAPQKETQYF
>TRBV5-4|-|TRBJ2-1|TRBD2
TGTGCCAGCAGCTTGGTTGCTAGCGGGACCAATGAGCAGTTCTTC
CASSLVASGTNEQFF
>TRBV6-2/TRBV6-3|-|TRBJ2-7|-
TGTGCCAGCAGTTATTGGGGACTGAAATACGAGCAGTACTTC
CASSYWGLKYEQYF
>TRBV19|-|TRBJ2-3|TRBD2
TGTGCCAGTAGTATACCCCCTGCTAGCGGGGGAGATACGCAGTATTTT
CASSIPPASGGDTQYF
>TRBV2|-|TRBJ1-1|TRBD1
TGTGCCAGCAGTGAGGGACAGGGGGCTATGAACACTGAAGCTTTCTTT
CASSEGQGAMNTEAFF
>TRBV4-2|-|TRBJ2-7|-
TGTGCCAGCAGCCAAGGGGTGGCGGGGAGGACTACACTCTACGAGCAGTACTTC
CASSQGVAGRTTLYEQYF
>TRBV19|few|TRBJ1-1|TRBD1
TGTGCCAGTAGTATTCTGTCTGGACAGGGGAACACTGAAGCTTTCTTT
CASSILSGQGNTEAFF
>TRBV6-2/TRBV6-3|-|TRBJ2-5|TRBD1
TGTGCCAGCAGTTACGGAGGACAGGCGAGAGGGGAGACCCAGTACTTC
CASSYGGQARGETQYF
>TRBV7-9|-|TRBJ2-5|-
TGTGCCAGCAGCCCGGGGTGGACCCAGTACTTC
CASSPGWTQYF
>TRBV3-1/TRBV3-2|few|TRBJ1-1|-
TGTGCCAGCAGCCCCTCACCCCAGGATACCGAAGCTTTCTTT
CASSPSPQDTEAFF
>TRBV6-2/TRBV6-3|-|TRBJ2-3|-
TGTGCCAGCAGTTATTTAGCTTCTAGCACAGATACGCAGTATTTT
CASSYLASSTDTQYF
>TRBV3-1/TRBV3-2|-|TRBJ1-3|TRBD1
TGTGCCAGCAGCCCCCTACAGGGGGCATCTGGAAACACCATATATTTT
CASSPLQGASGNTIYF
>TRBV11-2|-|TRBJ1-4|TRBD1
TGTGCCAGCAGCTCCCCGGGACAGGGGAATGAAAAACTGTTTTTT
CASSSPGQGNEKLFF
>TRBV12-3/TRBV12-4|once|TRBJ2-7|TRBD2
TGTGCCAGCCGGGGGGGACTCTCCTACGAGCAGTACTTC
CASRGGLSYEQYF
>TRBV30|-|TRBJ1-2|TRBD1
TGTGCCTGTGGGACAGGGGGACACTATGGCTACACCTTC
CACGTGGHYGYTF
>TRBV7-9|-|TRBJ2-7|-
TGTGCCAGCAGCAATCTGGACTCAATACTATACGAGCAGTACTTC
CASSNLDSILYEQYF
>TRBV4-1|-|TRBJ2-7|TRBD2
TGCGCCAGCAGCCATTTTTCAGGCGGGAGCGAAGCCTACGAGCAGTACTTC
CASSHFSGGSEAYEQYF
>TRBV19|-|TRBJ2-5|-
TGTGCCAGTAGTATAGGGAGCGGCCAAGAGACCCAGTACTTC
CASSIGSGQETQYF
>TRBV6-2/TRBV6-3|-|TRBJ1-1|-
TGTGCCAGCAGTTACGGAGGGGGGGCGAGCACTGAAGCTTTCTTT
CASSYGGGASTEAFF
>TRBV9|-|TRBJ2-4|-
TGTGCCAGCAGCGTAGAGGTTGGCAGGGGAACCATTCAGTACTTC
CASSVEVGRGTIQYF
>TRBV19|-|TRBJ2-3|-
TGTGCCAGTAGTACAACAGGGGACTCGGGTGATACGCAGTATTTT
CASSTTGDSGDTQYF
>TRBV4-1|few|TRBJ2-2|-
TGCGCCAGCAGCCATCCCAGGGTTACCGGGGAGCTGTTTTTT
CASSHPRVTGELFF
>TRBV4-2|-|TRBJ2-1|TRBD2
TGTGCCAGCAGCCCCGACGCGGGGGGGAACTACAATGAGCAGTTCTTC
CASSPDAGGNYNEQFF
>TRBV4-3|-|TRBJ2-1|-
TGCGCCAGCAGCCTGGTATCCCGGAATGAGCAGTTCTTC
CASSLVSRNEQFF
>TRBV19|-|TRBJ2-7|TRBD1
TGTGCCAGTAGTACCTGGGGACAGATCTACGAGCAGTACTTC
CASSTWGQIYEQYF
>TRBV30|-|TRBJ1-6|-
TGTGCCTGGAGTGTCCAGAATAATTCACCCCTCCACTTT
CAWSVQNNSPLHF
>TRBV3-1/TRBV3-2|-|TRBJ1-2|TRBD1
TGTGCCAGCAGCCAAGAAGGAAAGGACAGGGAACTCAGACGGGATGGCTACACCTTC
CASSQEGKDRELRRDGYTF
>TRBV6-6|-|TRBJ1-5|TRBD1
TGTGCCAGCACTCGACCCAGGGGGTCGGGCAATCAGCCCCAGCATTTT
CASTRPRGSGNQPQHF
>TRBV6-6|few|TRBJ1-1|TRBD1
TGTGCCAGCAGTGGGACAGGGGCGAACACTGAAGCTTTCTTT
CASSGTGANTEAFF
>TRBV12-3/TRBV12-4|-|TRBJ2-7|-
TGTGCCAGCAGTATACACAGGGATGGCGAGCAGTACTTC
CASSIHRDGEQYF
>TRBV11-2|-|TRBJ2-7|TRBD1
TGTGCCAGCAGCTACGCAGGACAGGGGACGTTAGCGGAGTCGAAGCAGTACTTC
CASSYAGQGTLAESKQYF
>TRBV25-1|-|TRBJ1-2|TRBD1
TGTGCCAGCACACCAAGGGGACAGGGCCTCTATGGCTACACCTTC
CASTPRGQGLYGYTF
>TRBV25-1|once|TRBJ1-1|-
TGTGCCAGCAGTGAAACAGGGAAAGCTTTCTTT
CASSETGKAFF
>TRBV6-2/TRBV6-3|-|TRBJ1-3|TRBD1
TGTGCCAGCAGTTACTCCGGACAGGGCATCGGAAACACCATATATTTT
CASSYSGQGIGNTIYF
>TRBV20-1|once|TRBJ2-3|TRBD2
TGCAGTGCTAGTCTTCTAGCGGGAGGGCCAGATACGCAGTATTTT
CSASLLAGGPDTQYF
>TRBV11-3|few|TRBJ1-2|TRBD1
TGTGCCAGCAGCTTAGATCTTCGAGGGGGCGGGAACTATGGCTACACCTTC
CASSLDLRGGGNYGYTF
>TRBV30|-|TRBJ2-3|-
TGTGCCTGGAGTGTTAACCGGGATACGCAGTATTTT
CAWSVNRDTQYF
>TRBV27|-|TRBJ1-5|TRBD1
TGTGCCAGCAGTTTAACAGGGGATCAGCCCCAGCATTTT
CASSLTGDQPQHF
>TRBV7-9|-|TRBJ1-2|TRBD1
TGTGCCAGCAGCTCGACCGGGACAGATTATGGCTACACCTTC
CASSSTGTDYGYTF
>TRBV20-1|-|TRBJ2-7|-
TGCAGTGCGTCCGGGAAGTACGAGCAGTACTTC
CSASGKYEQYF
>TRBV11-3|few|TRBJ1-4|TRBD1
TGTGCCAGCAGCTTAACCCAGGGGGCTCTGGGGGAAAAACTGTTTTTT
CASSLTQGALGEKLFF
>TRBV11-3|-|TRBJ1-2|-
TGTGCCAGCAGCTTAGAGCCCCTTCTGGGGGCGAGTCCCTATGGCTACACCTTC
CASSLEPLLGASPYGYTF
>TRBV30|-|TRBJ1-4|-
TGTGCCTGGAGAGTCCCGGGGGGCAGGGGTTGGCGTGAAAAACTGTTTTTT
CAWRVPGGRGWREKLFF
>TRBV30|once|TRBJ2-5|TRBD2
TGTGCCTGGAGCGGAACTAGCGGGGGGGGCGGAGAGACCCAGTACTTC
CAWSGTSGGGGETQYF
>TRBV3-1/TRBV3-2|-|TRBJ1-6|-
TGTGCCAGCAGCCAATCCCCCCCGGGACTAAATTCACCCCTCCACTTT
CASSQSPPGLNSPLHF